This T cell receptor (beta chain) was sequenced during a study of Graves' ophthalmopathy and Graves' hyperthyroidism. Study-wide findings and caveats: Ophthalmopathy and stable hyperthyroidism were discriminated by a 13-signature model, with over 85% sensitivity and nearly 84% specificity.

V shed 7 bases, J shed 6 bases, and the junction held 8 bases outside the gene matches. The CDR3 consists of 13 residues. CDR1 is SGHRS and CDR2 is YFSETQ in the germline V gene. Amplification from RNA transcripts yielded the TCR beta CDR3 regions. RT-PCR in the first round used HTBI primers; a second-round multiplex PCR followed. From the multiplex PCR reads, TCRdb called clonotypes with MiXCR, one entry per CDR3 protein. The table lists 500,000 to 800,000 distinct CDR3 sequences, roughly 41% of them singletons. For this clonotype: What it binds is not known.

The clonotype comes from an adult man with Graves' ophthalmopathy. This chain links TRBV5-1 with TRBJ1-1; 8 bases agree with TRBD1. Sequencing input: peripheral blood. The CDR3 DNA sequence: TGCGCCAGCGGGGGGGCAGGGGGCGCTGAAGCTTTCTTT. Residues: CASGGAGGAEAFF. Full variable domain (missing parts from reference TRBV5-1 and TRBJ1-1): KAGVTQTPRYLIKTRGQQVTLSCSPISGHRSVSWYQQTPGQGLQFLFEYFSETQRNKGNFPGRFSGRQFSNSRSEMNVSTLELGDSALYLCASGGAGGAEAFFGQGTRLTVV.